This T cell receptor beta chain was identified during a study of cytomegalovirus exposure and HLA in healthy donors. The V end lost 4 bases, the J end lost 0 bases, and 7 bases lay between the germline ends. The germline V gene has CDR1 SGHVS and CDR2 FQNEAQ. The CDR3 has 14 amino acids. 60 Vbeta and 13 Jbeta primers were used in PCR. Data came from immunoSEQ multiplex PCR; TCRdb stores just in-frame clones and leaves some out. In the table there are over 100,000 clones, more than 75% of which are singletons. The chain joins TRBV7-8 to TRBJ1-3; D call uncertain. The clonotype originates from a female donor in good health and CMV-seronegative. Sequenced material: PBMCs. CDR3 loop: CASSSRGSGNTIYF. The CDR3 nucleotides read TGTGCCAGCAGCTCCCGGGGCTCTGGAAACACCATATATTTT.